This T cell receptor beta chain was captured in a study of blood T cell repertoires in COVID-19. Study context: COVID-19 samples collected from the United States, Italy and Spain covered acute and convalescent phases. T cells, B-cell-depleted T cells, or PBMCs supplied cDNA or gDNA.

Germline CDR1 is LNHDA and CDR2 is SQIVND (reference sequence). There are 15 residues in the CDR3. Between the trimmed V and J ends, which lost 5 bases and 1 base, there was a span of 14 bases. Original data processing: Amplification of reference gene primers was used by the study to estimate nucleated cell counts. Profiled with immunoSEQ multiplex PCR; TCRdb holds only in-frame clones, not every one. D and trimming were read from the DNA, whereas the V and J calls and clone size are those reported in that table. The sample contains 65,000 to 90,000 clones, approximately 92% of which appear only once.

The chain couples TRBV19 to TRBJ1-1; maybe TRBD1 (5 bases). The TCR was taken from a man aged 80 or over with acute or convalescent COVID-19. Material: peripheral blood. CDR3 sequence reads: CASSRGSGSNTEAFF. CDR3 nucleotide sequence: TGTGCCAGTAGTCGCGGATCAGGGTCGAACACTGAAGCTTTCTTT.